This T cell receptor (beta chain) was identified in a study of regulatory T cells in long-lasting Graves disease (dated by TCRdb to about 2021). About the full investigation: Antithyroid drugs had been taken for less than 3 months by newly diagnosed Graves' disease patients. This study used TCR sequencing and RNA sequencing of peripheral blood to compare persistent Graves' disease patients against newly diagnosed Graves' disease patients. The study took place in China and was registered as a clinical trial. A total of 35 or so samples were covered by TCR sequencing, comprising approximately 13 persistent and some 20 newly diagnosed Graves' disease patients.

Overall results and qualifications from the work: As a limitation, the authors acknowledged that the small sample size may reduce accuracy. Only the TCR beta chain was sequenced and analyzed. Persistent patients shared more public clonotypes among themselves (roughly 2,700) than newly diagnosed patients did (over 900). Persistent disease showed preferential use of TRBV28, TRBJ1-2 and TRBJ2-5, whereas newly diagnosed disease favored TRBV20-1 and TRBJ2-1. Compared with newly diagnosed patients, patients with persistent Graves' disease had lower TCR Shannon entropy and fewer highly expanded clones, which suggests clonal expansion. Because the primary lesion, thyroid tissue, could not be accessed, the study looked at peripheral blood alone.

Libraries were built with multiplex PCR. Instrument on record: Illumina HiSeq 4000. CDR3 regions were amplified by Arm-PCR with iRepertoire HTBI primers to construct TCR beta libraries. Gel purification was performed on PCR products prior to sequencing. Processing in the source paper ran as follows. Gene usage analysis of CDR3 amino acid clonotypes used the 55 to 80 TRBV and fewer than 15 TRBJ segments found across samples. COPE and FqMerger were used to merge the filtered high-quality paired reads into contigs. Contigs were aligned with BLAST to IMGT TRBV, TRBD and TRBJ reference genes, and CDR3 was defined per IMGT. Any clonotype with a frequency above 0.1% was counted as a highly expanded clone. Shannon entropy served as the measure of repertoire diversity, while the Gini coefficient captured V-J evenness. A clonotype found in more than one individual was treated as public. TCRdb reprocessing: public reads trimmed at Q25 with fastp, clones called with MiXCR, in-frame beta chains kept. Rows matching on CDR3 protein sequence are summarized as one entry with the most common DNA and genes. TCRdb, not the authors, supplied the V and J calls. The sample has hundreds of thousands of distinct CDR3 sequences on record, roughly 17% of them singletons. Of the sample, just under 30% falls within the top ten clones.

The CDR3 starts with the cysteine, ends with the phenylalanine, and has 14 residues. Kept here is only the CDR3 DNA, which spans 42 bases and is read in frame from base 1. Trimming accounts for 6 bases at V and 5 bases at J, while the number of junction bases matched to no gene is 7. The germline V gene (reference sequence) gives CDR1 as MNHEY and CDR2 as SMNVEV. The time point label on this specimen signifies: newly diagnosed GD, antithyroid drugs for less than 3 months. RNA was extracted from PBMCs in TRIzol for both TCR sequencing and RNA sequencing. The diagnosis of Graves' disease was made according to American Thyroid Association guidelines. Recruitment of patients was carried out at an endocrinology department in Xi'an, China. From each patient, about 9.7 milliliters of peripheral blood was collected into an EDTA anticoagulant tube. PBMCs were isolated by Ficoll Paque Plus density gradient separation without further T cell sorting. An Agilent 2100 Bioanalyzer and agarose gel were used to check RNA quality, while a NanoDrop 2000 measured RNA concentration.

This clonotype was seen at least ten times. What this receptor recognizes is not known. No base quality information exists; no much larger clone differs at one position. The same data also went into a second study, on T cells in Graves' hyperthyroidism and ophthalmopathy. In that second paper, the authors write: A patient counted as having stable Graves' hyperthyroidism if no progression to ophthalmopathy occurred over 18 months of follow-up. Hyperthyroidism patients were aged 18 to 65 years and newly diagnosed, with disease duration of less than 2 months. The study excluded patients with uncontrolled infections, other autoimmune diseases, pregnancy or lactation. Clinical symptoms, serum thyroxine and TRAb, thyroid ultrasound, and orbital computed tomography formed the basis for the diagnoses. The TCR CDR3 was subjected to a first round of RT-PCR using the HTBI primer set and the Qiagen OneStep RT-PCR kit. Most expanded thyroid clonotypes (frequency above 0.001) were also detected in blood, suggesting blood repertoires may reflect thyroid immune responses. A model built on a 13 V-J signature distinguished ophthalmopathy from stable hyperthyroidism, reaching about 89% sensitivity and 81% to 83% specificity in cross-validation and 80%/75% in testing. In validation, progression to ophthalmopathy was predicted by the model with 65% to 71% sensitivity and 72.22% specificity, a median of about 6.8 months before onset. To identify distinguishing TCR V-J signatures, a discovery cohort of around 100 patients was used, comprising 43 with Graves' ophthalmopathy and around 57 with stable Graves' hyperthyroidism. Prospective prediction of ophthalmopathy was tested in an independent validation cohort of 18 to 20 hyperthyroidism patients and 15 to 17 patients who later progressed to ophthalmopathy. The 90 to 100 discovery patients were randomly split 7:3 into training and test sets. The study also compared thyroid tissue and blood T-cell repertoires from a handful of Graves' hyperthyroidism patients. After blood sampling, hyperthyroidism patients were treated with methimazole at a starting dose of 30 mg daily, and ophthalmopathy patients were treated with high-dose intravenous methylprednisolone. The libraries were constructed in a second round of multiplex PCR and then size-selected and purified. The libraries were sequenced on an Illumina HiSeq2000 using paired-end 100 bp reads. SOAPnuke was used to process the raw data, throwing out any read that contained adapters or uncalled bases, had a mean Phred below 15, or lacked an exact constant-primer or identifier match. High-quality paired reads were merged using COPE v1.2.5, and each unique nucleotide sequence was defined as a clonotype. Clonotypes were aligned to IMGT TRBV, TRBD and TRBJ reference segments using MiTCR v1.1. The analysis was restricted to V-J combinations with a frequency above 0.0001, which together covered about 99% of the repertoires. A TCS score was defined as the ratio between F50 (clonal expansion) and ExV (chaos), using BLOSUM62-based TCRdist between CDR3 peptides within each V-J. Welch's t-statistics and random forest reduced roughly 540 V-J features to 13, which were used in a naive Bayes classifier (R e1071). Sample size was not statistically predetermined, and blinding of investigators to group allocation was not performed. TCR Vbeta CDR3 sequencing of 120 to 150 peripheral blood samples (roughly 41 ophthalmopathy, about 74 hyperthyroidism and approximately 17 progressor patients) is reported in the paper.

This chain is built from TRBV27 and TRBJ2-7, and 10 bases in between align with TRBD1. Sequencing was performed on peripheral blood mononuclear cells (PBMCs), taken at new diagnosis, from a patient treated with antithyroid drugs. This TCR came from a man aged 35 to 55 with Graves disease. Donor details come from another sample of the same person, matched by shared clones. The CDR3 region: CASSPRQGADEQYF. The DNA sequence is TGTGCCAGCAGCCCAAGACAGGGGGCTGACGAGCAGTACTTC.